These T cell receptor beta chains were read from a single sample in a study of OX40 agonist ivuxolimab in advanced cancers. Produced via immunoSEQ multiplex PCR; TCRdb's table is partial and in-frame only. The table lists approximately 40,000 clones, 65% to 90% of them singletons. Sequenced material: CD4+ or CD8+ T cells sorted from blood, taken in a trial of the OX40 agonist ivuxolimab. The receptors come from an adult with an advanced solid tumor such as melanoma, head and neck, liver or kidney cancer. Both conserved end residues are part of each CDR3. The D gene is left open where the match is weak. Clone size is given for some rows only: seen once, a few or many times, or a class if the clone is expanded.

v_call	j_call	d_call	clone_size	cdr3_aa	cdr3_nt
TRBV7-7	TRBJ2-1	NA	NA	CASSPYSRGAGRDKQFF	TGTGCCAGCAGCCCTTATTCACGCGGGGCAGGGCGGGACAAGCAGTTCTTC
TRBV11-2	TRBJ1-1	TRBD1	once	CASSTDRVGAFF	TGTGCCAGCAGCACAGACAGGGTAGGAGCTTTCTTT
TRBV7-2	TRBJ2-5	TRBD2	NA	CASSLAGSGGRETQYF	TGTGCCAGCAGCTTAGCAGGTAGCGGGGGAAGAGAGACCCAGTACTTC
TRBV30	TRBJ2-1	NA	once	CAWSDPTSSYNEQFF	TGTGCCTGGAGTGACCCCACGAGCTCCTACAATGAGCAGTTCTTC
TRBV4-1	TRBJ2-7	TRBD2	NA	CASSHGLAGAYEQYF	TGCGCCAGCAGCCATGGACTAGCGGGGGCTTACGAGCAGTACTTC
TRBV27	TRBJ1-1	NA	NA	CASSLWAGAEAFF	TGTGCCAGCAGTTTATGGGCAGGGGCTGAAGCTTTCTTT
TRBV19	TRBJ2-1	NA	NA	CASSIGRGNEQFF	TGTGCCAGTAGTATAGGCCGAGGGAATGAGCAGTTCTTC
TRBV9	TRBJ1-2	TRBD1	NA	CASSVGTGVRVANYGYTF	TGTGCCAGCAGCGTAGGGACAGGGGTGAGGGTAGCTAACTATGGCTACACCTTC
TRBV19	TRBJ2-4	TRBD2	NA	CASSMGLGLKNIQYF	TGTGCCAGTAGTATGGGCCTGGGACTAAAAAACATTCAGTACTTC
TRBV29-1	TRBJ2-4	TRBD1	NA	CSVRGQNIQYF	TGCAGCGTCAGGGGGCAGAACATTCAGTACTTC
TRBV6-1	TRBJ2-4	TRBD1	NA	CASSTDRGSKNIQYF	TGTGCCAGCAGTACAGACAGGGGTAGCAAAAACATTCAGTACTTC
TRBV18	TRBJ2-1	NA	NA	CASSPPGNEQFF	TGTGCCAGCTCACCACCCGGGAATGAGCAGTTCTTC
TRBV5-1	TRBJ2-2	TRBD1	once	CASSLSGTGVFDGELFF	TGCGCCAGCAGCTTATCCGGGACAGGGGTTTTCGACGGGGAGCTGTTTTTT
TRBV11-2	TRBJ2-7	NA	NA	CASSLGAESSYEQYF	TGTGCCAGCAGCTTAGGGGCCGAGAGCTCCTACGAGCAGTACTTC
TRBV14	TRBJ1-2	NA	NA	CASSQEGRGAYGYGYTF	TGTGCCAGCAGCCAAGAGGGCCGAGGGGCCTACGGCTATGGCTACACCTTC
TRBV7-8	TRBJ1-3	TRBD1	NA	CASSSSTGGTTGNTIYF	TGTGCCAGCAGCTCCTCCACAGGGGGTACGACTGGAAACACCATATATTTT